Here is one T cell receptor (beta chain) with its context. As yet, its antigen is unknown. This entry comes from a study of graft-versus-host responses after intestinal transplantation. As for the study in general: Isolated intestinal, liver-intestinal, or multivisceral transplants had been given to the recipients. Recipients were all induced with anti-thymocyte globulin, then given tacrolimus and steroids for around three years.

Produced via immunoSEQ multiplex PCR; TCRdb's table is partial and in-frame only. The sample includes about 97,000 clones, roughly 91% of them seen just once. General study points: Recipient marrow held GvH clones, some first seen in ileum or blood. Circulating GvH clones peaking coincided with falling HvG clones soon after transplant.

The CDR3 spans 15 residues. V lost 2 bases and J lost 2; bases outside the gene matches: 5. CDR1 is LNHNV and CDR2 is YYDKDF in the germline V gene (reference sequence). Sequenced material: unstimulated CD4+ T cells sorted from spleen or lymph node cells, taken before transplant. This TCR derives from a human donor who was the organ donor for an intestinal transplant. The chain combines TRBV15 with TRBJ1-2; 7 bases map to TRBD1. This chain's CDR3 is CATSRPQTGNYGYTF. DNA of the CDR3: TGTGCCACCAGCAGACCACAGACAGGGAACTATGGCTACACCTTC. Drawing the rest from reference TRBV15 and TRBJ1-2, the complete variable domain is DAMVIQNPRYQVTQFGKPVTLSCSQTLNHNVMYWYQQKSSQAPKLLFHYYDKDFNNEADTPDNFQSRRPNTSFCFLDIRSPGLGDTAMYLCATSRPQTGNYGYTFGSGTRLTVV.